What follows are 11 T cell receptor beta chains derived from one specimen sequenced in a study of T cell clones after liver transplantation. Sequenced by immunoSEQ multiplex PCR; TCRdb stores in-frame clones only, minus some. The repertoire consists of roughly 74,000 clones, with around 80% occurring once and the leading ten covering 0.6%. The sample in question was CD4+ T cells from blood, obtained before liver transplant. These receptors were taken from a human donor who received a liver transplant.

Of note for this clone: An end of the junction differs from the germline gene, which may be a read error. This rearrangement joins TRBV28 to TRBJ1-2; D gene uncertain. The germline V gene has CDR1 MDHEN and CDR2 SYDVKM. CDR3 size: 12 residues. In DNA form, the CDR3 reads TGCTCGACGGGGTTCATTAACTATGGCTACACCTTC. It specifies CSTGFINYGYTF.

V usage is TRBV11-3 and J usage is TRBJ2-1, with 16 bases identical to TRBD2. The CDR3 contains 18 residues. V was pared by 5 bases and J by 8 bases, with 12 bases of the junction left unmatched. Germline CDR1 is SGHNT and CDR2 is YENEEA. CDR3 sequence: CASSRGLAGGPGFDEQFF. CDR3 DNA: TGTGCCAGCAGCCGGGGACTAGCGGGAGGGCCTGGCTTCGATGAGCAGTTCTTC.

A single count supports this clone. This sequence joins TRBV6-5 and TRBJ2-7; TRBD1 matches 7 bases. This CDR3 has 14 amino acids. Germline CDR1 reads MNHEY; CDR2 reads SVGAGI. Trimming cost V 6 bases and J 2 bases; bases outside gene matches: 7. CDR3 bases: TGTGCCAGCAGCCGAGGACAGGCTGCCTACGAGCAGTACTTC. As protein: CASSRGQAAYEQYF.

The chain has TRBV21-1 and TRBJ2-7; the D segment call TRBD1 is taken from the table without a DNA check. TRBV21-1 is labeled a pseudogene. The length of the CDR3 is 19 residues. CDR3 residues: CASSDPDRGRRGLDNEQYF. CDR3 in DNA: TGTGCCAGCAGCGACCCGGACAGGGGAAGGCGAGGGTTGGATAACGAGCAGTACTTC.

The chain couples TRBV4-2 to TRBJ1-5; D is uncertain. Deletions cut 2 bases from V and 0 bases from J, with 8 bases between. Germline V lookup: CDR1 LGHNA, CDR2 YNFKEQ. The CDR3 is made up of 15 amino acids. CDR3 protein: CASSQPDYSNQPQHF. DNA of the CDR3: TGTGCCAGCAGCCAACCAGATTATAGCAATCAGCCCCAGCATTTT.

This clone has a single count. CDR3 protein: CASSQTGGHQPQHF. Written as DNA, the CDR3 is TGTGCCAGCAGTCAGACAGGGGGCCATCAGCCCCAGCATTTT. J is TRBJ1-5 and V is TRBV2; 10 nucleotides agree with TRBD1. This CDR3 is built from 14 residues. Germline V gives CDR1 SNHLY, CDR2 FYNNEI. Trimming at V came to 5 bases and at J to 5 bases, leaving 3 bases not matched to a gene.

This chain uses TRBV9 with TRBJ2-3; D is perhaps TRBD1 (5 bases). The CDR3 is made up of 13 amino acids. Trimming stripped 6 bases from V and 4 bases from J, with 12 bases between. Germline CDR1 SGDLS, CDR2 YYNGEE. The CDR3 spells CASNFKGPDTQYF. Written as DNA, the CDR3 is TGTGCCAGCAATTTTAAGGGGCCAGATACGCAGTATTTT.

The CDR3 loop is CASSQIGANTGELFF. CDR3 in DNA: TGCGCCAGCAGCCAAATCGGGGCGAACACCGGGGAGCTGTTTTTT. The genes are TRBV4-3 and TRBJ2-2; tentative D call: TRBD2 (5 bases). V lost 2 bases and J 0 bases, leaving 7 bases between the germline ends. Germline V gene data show CDR1 as LGHNA and CDR2 as YSLEER. The CDR3 contains 15 residues.

This chain connects TRBV18 to TRBJ1-4; D ambiguous. CDR3 length equals 14 residues. V was trimmed by 6 bases and J by 0 bases, leaving 8 bases between them. The germline CDR1 and CDR2 sequences are KGHSH and LQKENI. CDR3: CASSTQTTNEKLFF. For the CDR3, the DNA is TGTGCCAGCTCGACACAGACAACTAATGAAAAACTGTTTTTT. Full variable domain (missing parts from reference TRBV18 and TRBJ1-4): NAGVMQNPRHLVRRRGQEARLRCSPMKGHSHVYWYRQLPEEGLKFMVYLQKENIIDESGMPKERFSAEFPKEGPSILRIQQVVRGDSAAYFCASSTQTTNEKLFFGSGTQLSVL.

The chain employs TRBV9 and TRBJ2-1; D is ambiguous. Germline V gene lookup returns CDR1 SGDLS and CDR2 YYNGEE. There are 14 residues in the CDR3. The ends were cut back, 0 bases at V and 15 bases at J, with 19 bases in the middle. CDR3 amino acids: CASSVGPQQPAPFF. The CDR3 nucleotides are TGTGCCAGCAGCGTAGGCCCCCAGCAGCCGGCTCCGTTCTTC.

The chain links TRBV6-1 to TRBJ2-7; D is possibly TRBD1 (6 bases). In germline, CDR1 is MNHNS, CDR2 SASEGT. Trimming took 2 bases from V and 5 from J, leaving 13 bases between them. This CDR3 contains 14 residues. In DNA, the CDR3 is TGTGCCAGCAGTGAAAACCGACAGGTGGACGAGCAGTACTTC. This sequence encodes CASSENRQVDEQYF.